The TCR beta chain described here comes from a study of response to subunit inactivated influenza vaccine. Study findings and constraints: After each seasonal influenza vaccination, few new T cells are recruited, the authors suggested.

The CDR3 has 15 amino acids. The germline V gene encodes CDR1 SGHAT and CDR2 FQNNGV. V gave up 3 bases and J gave up 6 bases, with 14 bases separating them. As to this clonotype: Its matching antigen is unknown.

MiXCR was run by TCRdb on the RT-PCR reads, yielding one entry per CDR3 protein. The sample has around 480,000 distinct CDR3 sequences; approximately 11% are singletons. The receptor was derived from a man between 50 and 59 years old who received an inactivated influenza vaccine. The source material was PBMCs from blood, sampled about 40 days after vaccination. The chain recombines TRBV11-2 with TRBJ2-2; D is undetermined. The CDR3 sequence is CASSFLSTSAGELFF. DNA of the CDR3: TGTGCCAGCAGCTTCCTGTCGACGTCCGCCGGGGAGCTGTTTTTT. The whole variable domain, remainder taken from reference TRBV11-2 and TRBJ2-2, is EAGVAQSPRYKIIEKRQSVAFWCNPISGHATLYWYQQILGQGPKLLIQFQNNGVVDDSQLPKDRFSAERLKGVDSTLKIQPAKLEDSAVYLCASSFLSTSAGELFFGEGSRLTVL.